Listed below are T cell receptor beta chains from one sample, sequenced in a study of blood T cell repertoires in COVID-19. Sequencing was performed with immunoSEQ multiplex PCR; in TCRdb, only in-frame clones are kept and a portion is missing. In the table there are over 120,000 clones, roughly 89% of which are singletons. Input material: peripheral blood. The source of these receptors is a woman between 50 and 59 years old with acute or convalescent COVID-19. Each CDR3 is given with its conserved first and last residue. Each record gives: D gene, V gene, J gene, clone size, CDR3 protein, CDR3 DNA. A D gene is named only where the DNA matches it firmly. Size tells how often a clone was seen (once, few, many) or the class of an expanded clone, and some rows leave it out.

d_gene: TRBD1; v_gene: TRBV5-1; j_gene: TRBJ2-2; abundance: .; CDR3aa: CASSFTGTVNTGELFF; CDR3nt: TGCGCCAGCAGCTTTACCGGGACAGTGAACACCGGGGAGCTGTTTTTT
d_gene: .; v_gene: TRBV7-3; j_gene: TRBJ1-5; abundance: .; CDR3aa: CASSLSGVDQPQHF; CDR3nt: TGTGCCAGCAGCTTAAGCGGGGTGGATCAGCCCCAGCATTTT
d_gene: TRBD1; v_gene: TRBV18; j_gene: TRBJ2-7; abundance: .; CDR3aa: CASSSGQALSSYEQYF; CDR3nt: TGTGCCAGCTCATCAGGACAGGCGCTTTCATCCTACGAGCAGTACTTC
d_gene: TRBD1; v_gene: TRBV30; j_gene: TRBJ1-1; abundance: .; CDR3aa: CAYQGATEAFF; CDR3nt: TGTGCCTACCAGGGGGCCACTGAAGCTTTCTTT
d_gene: .; v_gene: TRBV4-2; j_gene: TRBJ2-7; abundance: once; CDR3aa: CASSQARAGTYEQYF; CDR3nt: TGTGCCAGCAGCCAAGCGAGGGCGGGGACCTACGAGCAGTACTTC
d_gene: .; v_gene: TRBV3-1/TRBV3-2; j_gene: TRBJ1-4; abundance: .; CDR3aa: CASSQDRSATNEKLFF; CDR3nt: TGTGCCAGCAGCCAAGATAGGAGTGCAACTAATGAAAAACTGTTTTTT
d_gene: TRBD2; v_gene: TRBV28; j_gene: TRBJ2-1; abundance: .; CDR3aa: CASSPLGLAAGYNEQFF; CDR3nt: TGTGCCAGCAGTCCACTCGGACTAGCTGCCGGCTACAATGAGCAGTTCTTC
d_gene: TRBD2; v_gene: TRBV5-1; j_gene: TRBJ2-2; abundance: .; CDR3aa: CASSVLLAEGTGELFF; CDR3nt: TGCGCCAGCAGCGTTCTACTAGCGGAAGGCACCGGGGAGCTGTTTTTT
d_gene: TRBD1; v_gene: TRBV18; j_gene: TRBJ1-5; abundance: .; CDR3aa: CASSPFTGENQPQHF; CDR3nt: TGTGCCAGCTCACCATTTACAGGGGAAAATCAGCCCCAGCATTTT
d_gene: .; v_gene: TRBV3-1/TRBV3-2; j_gene: TRBJ1-1; abundance: .; CDR3aa: CASSHKGVTENTEAFF; CDR3nt: TGTGCCAGCAGCCACAAAGGGGTTACAGAGAACACTGAAGCTTTCTTT
d_gene: .; v_gene: TRBV4-1; j_gene: TRBJ2-7; abundance: few; CDR3aa: CASSRLEESSYEQYF; CDR3nt: TGCGCCAGCAGCCGTTTGGAGGAAAGCTCCTACGAGCAGTACTTC
d_gene: .; v_gene: TRBV11-2; j_gene: TRBJ2-3; abundance: .; CDR3aa: CASSPGTDTQYF; CDR3nt: TGTGCCAGCAGCCCGGGGACAGATACGCAGTATTTT
d_gene: .; v_gene: TRBV2; j_gene: TRBJ1-5; abundance: .; CDR3aa: CASNQLSNQPQHF; CDR3nt: TGTGCCAGCAATCAGTTGTCGAATCAGCCCCAGCATTTT
d_gene: .; v_gene: TRBV28; j_gene: TRBJ1-3; abundance: .; CDR3aa: CASSSPDSSSGNTIYF; CDR3nt: TGTGCCAGCAGCTCTCCGGACAGTTCCTCTGGAAACACCATATATTTT
d_gene: TRBD1; v_gene: TRBV5-4; j_gene: TRBJ1-2; abundance: once; CDR3aa: CASGTGDRGMYYGYTF; CDR3nt: TGTGCCAGCGGCACGGGGGACAGGGGGATGTACTATGGCTACACCTTC
d_gene: .; v_gene: TRBV19; j_gene: TRBJ1-5; abundance: .; CDR3aa: CASTLRGADNQPQHF; CDR3nt: TGTGCCAGTACCCTCCGGGGGGCCGACAATCAGCCCCAGCATTTT
d_gene: TRBD1; v_gene: TRBV10-3; j_gene: TRBJ1-1; abundance: .; CDR3aa: CAISDRTGGITEAFF; CDR3nt: TGTGCCATCAGTGACCGGACAGGGGGGATCACTGAAGCTTTCTTT
d_gene: TRBD1; v_gene: TRBV5-4; j_gene: TRBJ2-7; abundance: .; CDR3aa: CASSPNPGQGEITF; CDR3nt: TGTGCCAGCAGCCCGAACCCGGGACAGGGAGAAATTACCTTC
d_gene: .; v_gene: TRBV7-2; j_gene: TRBJ2-5; abundance: .; CDR3aa: CASSRGVQETQYF; CDR3nt: TGTGCCAGCAGCCGGGGAGTCCAAGAGACCCAGTACTTC
d_gene: .; v_gene: TRBV7-3; j_gene: TRBJ2-7; abundance: few; CDR3aa: CASSPGPRGEQYF; CDR3nt: TGTGCCAGCAGCCCAGGACCGCGGGGTGAGCAGTACTTC
d_gene: .; v_gene: TRBV5-1; j_gene: TRBJ2-7; abundance: .; CDR3aa: CASSLDRVDEQYF; CDR3nt: TGCGCCAGCAGCTTGGACAGGGTGGACGAGCAGTACTTC
d_gene: TRBD1; v_gene: TRBV9; j_gene: TRBJ1-2; abundance: .; CDR3aa: CASSVGQGDYGYTF; CDR3nt: TGTGCCAGCAGCGTTGGTCAGGGGGACTATGGCTACACCTTC
d_gene: TRBD1; v_gene: TRBV7-2; j_gene: TRBJ1-6; abundance: .; CDR3aa: CASSEGTGFNSPLHF; CDR3nt: TGTGCCAGCAGCGAAGGGACAGGGTTTAATTCACCCCTCCACTTT
d_gene: TRBD1; v_gene: TRBV27; j_gene: TRBJ1-1; abundance: .; CDR3aa: CASSLRTGITEAFF; CDR3nt: TGTGCCAGCAGTCTTCGGACAGGGATCACTGAAGCTTTCTTT
d_gene: TRBD1; v_gene: TRBV10-3; j_gene: TRBJ2-7; abundance: .; CDR3aa: CAISVQDRSEQYF; CDR3nt: TGTGCCATCAGCGTTCAGGACAGGAGCGAGCAGTACTTC
d_gene: .; v_gene: TRBV24-1; j_gene: TRBJ2-3; abundance: .; CDR3aa: CATKRGGGTDTQYF; CDR3nt: TGTGCCACCAAGAGAGGGGGGGGTACAGATACGCAGTATTTT
d_gene: TRBD1; v_gene: TRBV13; j_gene: TRBJ2-7; abundance: .; CDR3aa: CASSLATGLYEQYF; CDR3nt: TGTGCCAGCAGCTTGGCGACAGGGCTCTACGAGCAGTACTTC
d_gene: .; v_gene: TRBV19; j_gene: TRBJ2-7; abundance: .; CDR3aa: CATRPGSSSYEQYF; CDR3nt: TGTGCCACCCGCCCGGGTTCGAGCTCCTACGAGCAGTACTTC
d_gene: TRBD2; v_gene: TRBV6-1; j_gene: TRBJ2-7; abundance: .; CDR3aa: CASSEALLLAGATAYEQYF; CDR3nt: TGTGCCAGCAGTGAAGCGCTTCTTCTAGCGGGGGCCACCGCTTACGAGCAGTACTTC
d_gene: TRBD2; v_gene: TRBV19; j_gene: TRBJ2-3; abundance: .; CDR3aa: CASRLADDTDTQYF; CDR3nt: TGTGCCAGTAGACTAGCGGACGACACAGATACGCAGTATTTT
d_gene: .; v_gene: TRBV12-3/TRBV12-4; j_gene: TRBJ1-5; abundance: .; CDR3aa: CASSRAGNQPQHF; CDR3nt: TGTGCCAGCTCCAGGGCGGGCAATCAGCCCCAGCATTTT
d_gene: .; v_gene: TRBV18; j_gene: TRBJ1-6; abundance: .; CDR3aa: CASSPPPGYNSPLHF; CDR3nt: TGTGCCAGCTCACCACCGCCCGGGTATAATTCACCCCTCCACTTT
d_gene: TRBD1; v_gene: TRBV6-5; j_gene: TRBJ1-1; abundance: few; CDR3aa: CASSRDRGDTEAFF; CDR3nt: TGTGCCAGCAGTAGGGACAGGGGCGACACTGAAGCTTTCTTT
d_gene: TRBD1; v_gene: TRBV5-4; j_gene: TRBJ1-2; abundance: .; CDR3aa: CASSRQGVGGYTF; CDR3nt: TGTGCCAGCAGCCGACAGGGGGTGGGCGGCTACACCTTC
d_gene: TRBD2; v_gene: TRBV10-3; j_gene: TRBJ2-3; abundance: .; CDR3aa: CAISSGTSGGTDTQYF; CDR3nt: TGTGCCATCAGTTCGGGGACTAGCGGGGGAACAGATACGCAGTATTTT
d_gene: TRBD2; v_gene: TRBV7-2; j_gene: TRBJ2-2; abundance: .; CDR3aa: CASSLDGTSKSGELFF; CDR3nt: TGTGCCAGCAGCTTAGACGGGACTAGCAAGTCCGGGGAGCTGTTTTTT
d_gene: TRBD1; v_gene: TRBV6-2/TRBV6-3; j_gene: TRBJ2-5; abundance: .; CDR3aa: CASSAQGPQETQYF; CDR3nt: TGTGCCAGCAGTGCACAGGGGCCTCAAGAGACCCAGTACTTC
d_gene: TRBD2; v_gene: TRBV9; j_gene: TRBJ2-7; abundance: .; CDR3aa: CASSVGPAGGGYEQYF; CDR3nt: TGTGCCAGCAGCGTAGGCCCAGCGGGGGGCGGGTACGAGCAGTACTTC
d_gene: .; v_gene: TRBV5-1; j_gene: TRBJ1-2; abundance: .; CDR3aa: CASSLDGVNYGYTF; CDR3nt: TGCGCCAGCAGCTTAGACGGGGTTAACTATGGCTACACCTTC
d_gene: TRBD2; v_gene: TRBV7-7; j_gene: TRBJ2-2; abundance: .; CDR3aa: CASSSGVLAGGNTGELFF; CDR3nt: TGTGCCAGCAGCTCAGGAGTACTAGCGGGGGGAAACACCGGGGAGCTGTTTTTT